Each of the 7 T cell receptor beta chains below was sequenced from the same sample in a study of CD8 T cells in Susac syndrome. The RNA input was roughly 0.45 to 1 ug, and it was reverse transcribed with random hexamers. One entry per CDR3 protein results from TCRdb running MiXCR on the immunoSEQ multiplex PCR reads. The data hold under 80,000 distinct CDR3 sequences, with under 95% observed a single time. The sequenced sample consisted of CD4+ T cells from PBMCs. The receptors originated from a human donor with Susac syndrome.

The CDR3 here is CASSPGGNLHSGANVLTF. The CDR3 DNA sequence: TGTGCCAGCAGCCCCGGGGGAAACTTGCACTCTGGGGCCAACGTCCTGACTTTC. The chain is built from TRBV7-9 and TRBJ2-6; tentative D call: TRBD2 (6 bases). Between the trimmed V and J ends, which lost 5 bases and 0 bases, there was a span of 17 bases. Per germline, CDR1 SEHNR and CDR2 FQNEAQ (reference sequence). This CDR3 has 18 residues.

The chain recombines TRBV7-2 with TRBJ2-1; 9 nucleotides match TRBD1. This CDR3 comprises 17 residues. Germline-derived CDR1 and CDR2 are SGHTA and FQGNSA. The V segment lost 3 bases and the J segment 1 base; nucleotides outside the gene matches: 7. CDR3 bases: TGTGCCAGCAGCTTCATTCGGACAGGGGTGTCCTACAATGAGCAGTTCTTC. It yields the protein CASSFIRTGVSYNEQFF. The whole variable domain, remainder taken from reference TRBV7-2 and TRBJ2-1, is GAGVSQSPSNKVTEKGKDVELRCDPISGHTALYWYRQSLGQGLEFLIYFQGNSAPDKSGLPSDRFSAERTGGSVSTLTIQRTQQEDSAVYLCASSFIRTGVSYNEQFFGPGTRLTVL.

The chain joins TRBV20-1 to TRBJ1-1; a possible D gene is TRBD1 (5 bases). Trimming removed 5 bases at V and 0 bases at J, with 19 bases between. Germline V gene sequence: CDR1 DFQATT, CDR2 SNEGSKA (reference sequence). The CDR3 is made up of 16 amino acids. DNA of the CDR3: TGCAGTGCTGCCCTCGAGGGGCCCACGATGAACACTGAAGCTTTCTTT. Its translation is CSAALEGPTMNTEAFF.

The V and J genes are TRBV29-1 and TRBJ2-7, with 9 bases lining up with TRBD1. CDR1 is SQVTM, CDR2 ANQGSEA, per germline. The CDR3 loop spans 15 amino acids. Germline trimming cut 4 bases from V and 3 bases from J; bases unmatched to any gene: 10. This chain's CDR3 is CSVAWGTGPFYEQYF. The CDR3 DNA sequence: TGCAGCGTTGCTTGGGGGACAGGGCCTTTCTACGAGCAGTACTTC.

CDR3 sequence (DNA): TGTGCCAGCAGGAAACCAGCGGAGCGCGGCAATGAGCAGTTCTTC. It yields the protein CASRKPAERGNEQFF. The chain uses TRBV12-3 or TRBV12-4 and TRBJ2-1, with TRBD2 as a possible D gene (5 bases). The CDR3 has 15 amino acids. V lost 6 bases and J 6 bases, leaving 18 bases between the germline ends.

V and J are TRBV5-1 and TRBJ2-5; 10 positions match TRBD2. CDR3 length equals 14 residues. From germline, CDR1 is SGHRS and CDR2 YFSETQ. The ends lost 7 bases at V and 5 bases at J; junction bases unmatched: 8. The CDR3 nucleotides read TGCGCCAGCGCGCTAGCGGGAGCCCAGGAGACCCAGTACTTC. It codes for CASALAGAQETQYF.

This clonotype was counted a few times. V usage is TRBV6-5 and J usage is TRBJ1-4; the D is unclear. The germline V gene has CDR1 MNHEY and CDR2 SVGAGI. Trimming removed 4 bases at V and 10 bases at J, with 22 bases between. CDR3 length: 16 residues. As DNA, the CDR3 is TGTGCCAGCAGTTCCTTGGGGTCCAAGGAGGACGGAAAACTGTTTTTT. This codes for CASSSLGSKEDGKLFF.